These 10 T cell receptor beta chains were sequenced from one sample in a study of blood T cell repertoires in COVID-19. Libraries were prepared by immunoSEQ multiplex PCR; TCRdb keeps only in-frame clonotypes and omits some of them. The table has around 120,000 clones, nearly 90% seen once. Sequencing was performed on peripheral blood. These receptors were collected from a woman aged 60-75 years with COVID-19, enrolled during active disease.

This clone was picked up a small number of times. The chain recombines TRBV29-1 with TRBJ1-5; D is possibly TRBD1 (6 bases). V lost 8 bases, J lost 5 bases, and 19 bases lay in between. The CDR3 spans 14 residues. From germline, CDR1 is SQVTM and CDR2 ANQGSEA. CDR3 DNA: TGCAGCACGTCCGGCCCAGGGGCCGATCAGCCCCAGCATTTT. It yields the protein CSTSGPGADQPQHF.

V gene TRBV2 combines with J gene TRBJ2-7; 10 bases fit TRBD1. Germline CDR1 reads SNHLY; CDR2 reads FYNNEI. The CDR3 is made up of 15 amino acids. Trimming at V came to 4 bases and at J to 1 base, leaving 4 bases not matched to a gene. DNA for the CDR3: TGTGCCAGCAGTGGGGACAGGGGCCGTTCCTACGAGCAGTACTTC. Translated, it gives CASSGDRGRSYEQYF.

V gene TRBV21-1 combines with J gene TRBJ1-2; TRBD1, the table's D call, was not compared with the DNA. TRBV21-1 is reported as a pseudogene. This CDR3 comprises 15 residues. The CDR3, as DNA: TGTGCCAGCAGCAAAGGCAGAGGGGGCGACTATGGCTACACCTTC. As protein: CASSKGRGGDYGYTF.

This chain connects TRBV2 to TRBJ2-1, with 12 bases that match TRBD2. J was trimmed by 5 bases and V by 4 bases; bases with no gene match: 3. The CDR3 spans 15 residues. CDR1 is SNHLY, CDR2 FYNNEI, per germline. The CDR3 is CASSVLAGGNNEQFF. CDR3 coding DNA: TGTGCCAGCAGTGTACTAGCGGGGGGAAACAATGAGCAGTTCTTC.

The chain recombines TRBV6-1 with TRBJ2-5; D not certain. The CDR3 is made up of 16 amino acids. The V gene lost 1 base and the J gene lost 2 bases, with 14 bases spanning the gap. Germline V gene lookup returns CDR1 MNHNS and CDR2 SASEGT. CDR3: CASSEDGQRSQETQYF. The CDR3 nucleotides are TGTGCCAGCAGTGAAGATGGTCAACGGTCTCAAGAGACCCAGTACTTC.

In its sample, this clone was seen once. The chain employs TRBV12-3 or TRBV12-4 and TRBJ1-5, with D unclear. CDR3 size: 13 residues. V lost 2 bases to trimming and J lost 1 base, with 3 bases between them. This CDR3 reads CASSLRSNQPQHF. CDR3 nucleotide sequence: TGTGCCAGCAGTTTACGGAGCAATCAGCCCCAGCATTTT.

The chain recombines TRBV19 with TRBJ1-1, with TRBD1 matching over 10 bases. The CDR3 contains 16 residues. Per germline, CDR1 LNHDA and CDR2 SQIVND (reference sequence). After removal of 3 bases from V and 4 bases from J, the junction contained 8 bases not matched to a gene. CDR3 protein: CASSIRQGAGGTEAFF. CDR3 nucleotide sequence: TGTGCCAGTAGTATTAGACAGGGGGCAGGGGGCACTGAAGCTTTCTTT. Looking up the rest from reference TRBV19 and TRBJ1-1 gives the full variable domain: DGGITQSPKYLFRKEGQNVTLSCEQNLNHDAMYWYRQDPGQGLRLIYYSQIVNDFQKGDIAEGYSVSREKKESFPLTVTSAQKNPTAFYLCASSIRQGAGGTEAFFGQGTRLTVV.

The chain carries TRBV5-4 and TRBJ2-7; D might be TRBD1 (6 bases). The CDR3 spans 14 residues. Looked up from germline, CDR1 is SGHNT and CDR2 is YYREEE (reference sequence). Trimming removed 0 bases at V and 0 bases at J, with 7 bases between. In DNA form, the CDR3 reads TGTGCCAGCAGCTTGGGACAGGTCTCCTACGAGCAGTACTTC. The encoded protein is CASSLGQVSYEQYF.

The chain couples TRBV9 to TRBJ2-7; 9 bases match TRBD1. From germline, CDR1 is SGDLS and CDR2 YYNGEE. Germline trimming cut 2 bases from V and 3 bases from J; bases unmatched to any gene: 9. The CDR3 is 16 residues long. Written as DNA, the CDR3 is TGTGCCAGCAGCGTCAGCTCCGGGACAGGGAGCTACGAGCAGTACTTC. This encodes CASSVSSGTGSYEQYF.

The chain links TRBV30 to TRBJ2-5; 9 nucleotides align to TRBD2. CDR3 size: 15 residues. Germline values: CDR1 GTSNPN, CDR2 SVGIG (reference sequence). Trimming cost V 0 bases and J 5 bases; bases outside gene matches: 7. The CDR3 DNA follows: TGTGCCTGGAGTGTATGGTTAGCGGGGGTTGAGACCCAGTACTTC. Its translation is CAWSVWLAGVETQYF. Variable domain in full (rest from reference TRBV30 and TRBJ2-5): SQTIHQWPATLVQPVGSPLSLECTVEGTSNPNLYWYRQAAGRGLQLLFYSVGIGQISSEVPQNLSASRPQDRQFILSSKKLLLSDSGFYLCAWSVWLAGVETQYFGPGTRLLVL.